The next 25 T cell receptor beta chains were all read from a single sample in a study of cytomegalovirus exposure and HLA in healthy donors. A multiplex PCR was run with 60 Vbeta primers and 13 Jbeta primers. TCRdb's table, derived via immunoSEQ multiplex PCR, lists solely in-frame clones and lacks some. The table lists more than 85,000 clones, roughly 15% of them singletons, with around 0.86% in the top ten. What was sequenced was PBMCs. All receptors come from a female donor in good health and CMV-seronegative.

This clone turned up a few times. The chain couples TRBV18 to TRBJ2-7; 7 bases fit TRBD1. With 0 bases clipped from V and 3 bases from J, the junction kept 2 bases outside the gene matches. CDR1 and CDR2 from the germline V gene are KGHSH and LQKENI. The CDR3 loop spans 14 amino acids. In DNA, the CDR3 is TGTGCCAGCTCACCACCAGGGGGCGGCTACGAGCAGTACTTC. Its translation is CASSPPGGGYEQYF.

This clone was observed a few times. This rearrangement joins TRBV19 to TRBJ2-1, with TRBD1 matching over 7 bases. Trimming took 3 bases from V and 8 from J; bases not matched to a gene: 4. Per the germline V gene, CDR1 is LNHDA and CDR2 is SQIVND (reference sequence). The CDR3 runs to 13 residues. The CDR3 bases are TGTGCCAGTAGTATTGACAGGGACGATGAGCAGTTCTTC. It is translated as CASSIDRDDEQFF. Combining the CDR3 with reference TRBV19 and TRBJ2-1 gives the whole variable domain DGGITQSPKYLFRKEGQNVTLSCEQNLNHDAMYWYRQDPGQGLRLIYYSQIVNDFQKGDIAEGYSVSREKKESFPLTVTSAQKNPTAFYLCASSIDRDDEQFFGPGTRLTVL.

V is TRBV29-1 and J is TRBJ2-7; D may be TRBD2 (5 bases). The V gene's germline CDR1 is SQVTM and CDR2 ANQGSEA. The CDR3 totals 13 residues. Trimming removed 5 bases at V and 4 bases at J, with 15 bases between. This chain's CDR3 is CSVWASEGYEQYF. In DNA form, the CDR3 reads TGCAGCGTTTGGGCCAGTGAGGGTTACGAGCAGTACTTC.

This clone has a handful of counts. J is TRBJ2-2 and V is TRBV9; D unresolved. Germline V lookup: CDR1 SGDLS, CDR2 YYNGEE. The CDR3 is 13 residues long. With 3 bases removed from V and 2 bases from J, the gap between germline ends came to 5 bases. CDR3 protein: CASSAVNTGELFF. CDR3 DNA: TGTGCCAGCAGCGCAGTCAACACCGGGGAGCTGTTTTTT.

This clone was counted a few times. This chain links TRBV29-1 with TRBJ1-1, with TRBD1 as a possible D gene (5 bases). Deletions cut 6 bases from V and 5 bases from J, with 16 bases between. The CDR3 sequence is 13 residues long. Germline loops: CDR1 SQVTM, CDR2 ANQGSEA. For the CDR3, the DNA is TGCAGCGTCTCCAGGGTGAGTGGAACTGAAGCTTTCTTT. Amino acid sequence: CSVSRVSGTEAFF.

The rearrangement uses TRBV5-4 and TRBJ2-2, with TRBD2 as a possible D gene (6 bases). Per the germline V gene, CDR1 is SGHNT and CDR2 is YYREEE (reference sequence). The CDR3 consists of 16 residues. The ends were cut back, 0 bases at V and 3 bases at J, with 12 bases in the middle. This CDR3 is CASSLGRGSDTGELFF. The CDR3 bases are TGTGCCAGCAGCTTGGGGCGGGGCAGTGACACCGGGGAGCTGTTTTTT.

The chain couples TRBV28 to TRBJ1-1; 10 bases map to TRBD1. J gave up 6 bases and V 7 bases, and 11 bases lay outside the gene matches. Germline CDR1 MDHEN, CDR2 SYDVKM. The length of the CDR3 is 15 residues. The CDR3 sequence: CASNPTGGNFPEAFF. The CDR3 bases are TGTGCCAGCAATCCGACAGGGGGCAATTTTCCTGAAGCTTTCTTT.

The genes are TRBV21-1 and TRBJ2-7; the table's TRBD2 call for D was not verified on the DNA. TRBV21-1 constitutes a pseudogene. This CDR3 region has 14 residues. CDR3: CASSQRVSSYEQYF. CDR3 in DNA: TGTGCCAGCAGCCAACGGGTGAGCTCCTACGAGCAGTACTTC.

The chain is built from TRBV7-9 and TRBJ1-1, with D perhaps TRBD1 (5 bases). The germline V and J ends were trimmed by 5 bases and 1 base, with 17 bases remaining between them. CDR1 and CDR2 (germline): SEHNR, FQNEAQ (reference sequence). This CDR3 is built from 16 residues. The CDR3 region is CASSLPRAGWNTEAFF. CDR3 nucleotides: TGTGCCAGCAGCCTACCCCGGGCAGGGTGGAACACTGAAGCTTTCTTT.

The chain joins TRBV19 to TRBJ2-5, with 7 positions matching TRBD1. The ends lost 5 bases at V and 5 bases at J; junction bases unmatched: 11. Per germline, CDR1 LNHDA and CDR2 SQIVND (reference sequence). This CDR3 has 15 residues. CDR3 nucleotide sequence: TGTGCCAGTAGTCGACAGGGCTTCTCAACGGAGACCCAGTACTTC. This gives the protein CASSRQGFSTETQYF.

The rearrangement joins TRBV30 to TRBJ1-5; no firm D call. This CDR3 spans 12 amino acids. Trimming stripped 0 bases from V and 10 bases from J, with 10 bases between. The germline V gene has CDR1 GTSNPN and CDR2 SVGIG (reference sequence). DNA for the CDR3: TGTGCCTGGAGTGTGTTTCCGGGACCCCAGCATTTT. It is translated as CAWSVFPGPQHF.

This clone was seen more than once but under ten times. V usage is TRBV7-2 and J usage is TRBJ2-1, with 8 bases that match TRBD2. This CDR3 has 15 amino acids. Unmatched junction bases numbered 9, after V lost 6 bases and J lost 5 bases. Germline V gives CDR1 SGHTA, CDR2 FQGNSA. CDR3 residues: CASRGGGGPHNEQFF. The CDR3 coding sequence is TGTGCCAGCAGAGGTGGCGGGGGGCCCCACAATGAGCAGTTCTTC.

The chain couples TRBV5-4 to TRBJ2-7; 10 bases line up with TRBD1. Per germline, CDR1 SGHNT and CDR2 YYREEE (reference sequence). The CDR3 covers 16 residues. J gave up 4 bases and V 0 bases, and 7 bases lay outside the gene matches. CDR3 protein: CASSLARQGAAYEQYF. Here the CDR3 DNA reads TGTGCCAGCAGCTTGGCGAGACAGGGGGCGGCGTACGAGCAGTACTTC.

The chain carries TRBV5-1 and TRBJ2-5, with 8 nucleotides matching TRBD1. The DNA end lines up better with TRBJ2-7; the J call may be wrong. Germline loops: CDR1 SGHRS, CDR2 YFSETQ. The CDR3 sequence is 15 residues long. The CDR3 coding sequence is TGCGCCAGCAGCTTGGGTCAGGGGGCTACCTACGAGCAGTACTTC. Protein sequence: CASSLGQGATYEQYF.

This clone appeared a few times. The chain employs TRBV7-2 and TRBJ1-5, with a tentative D call TRBD1 (6 bases). Germline CDR1 SGHTA, CDR2 FQGNSA. The V gene lost 2 bases and the J gene lost 0 bases, with 8 bases spanning the gap. This CDR3 contains 15 residues. The CDR3 here is CASSLLRGSNQPQHF. The CDR3 coding sequence is TGTGCCAGCAGCTTACTCAGGGGTAGCAATCAGCCCCAGCATTTT. The variable domain in full, with the rest retrieved from reference TRBV7-2 and TRBJ1-5, is GAGVSQSPSNKVTEKGKDVELRCDPISGHTALYWYRQSLGQGLEFLIYFQGNSAPDKSGLPSDRFSAERTGGSVSTLTIQRTQQEDSAVYLCASSLLRGSNQPQHFGDGTRLSIL.

This sequence joins TRBV4-3 and TRBJ2-4; D is unresolved. V was shortened by 0 bases and J by 7 bases, with 22 bases between the two germline ends. Germline V gives CDR1 LGHNA, CDR2 YSLEER. The CDR3 contains 18 residues. The CDR3 region is CASSQDPPRYGDHNIQYF. CDR3 DNA: TGCGCCAGCAGCCAAGATCCCCCGCGATACGGAGACCATAACATTCAGTACTTC.

The genes are TRBV7-9 and TRBJ2-4; TRBD2 matches at 10 bases. The CDR3 consists of 18 residues. CDR1 SEHNR and CDR2 FQNEAQ come from the germline V gene (reference sequence). The J segment lost 6 bases and the V segment lost 4 bases, leaving 15 bases of the junction unmatched. CDR3 region: CASSSVFSLAGVLNIQYF. CDR3 DNA sequence: TGTGCCAGCAGCTCCGTTTTCTCGCTAGCGGGGGTCCTAAACATTCAGTACTTC.

This clone came up a few times. This chain uses TRBV5-6 with TRBJ1-1; D remains unclear. With 2 bases removed from V and 0 bases from J, the gap between germline ends came to 5 bases. The CDR3 covers 13 residues. Per germline, CDR1 SGHDT and CDR2 YYEEEE. This CDR3 is CASSFQLNTEAFF. As DNA, the CDR3 is TGTGCCAGCAGCTTTCAGTTGAACACTGAAGCTTTCTTT.

This clone has a handful of counts. V is TRBV9 and J is TRBJ1-1, with unresolved D. The V and J ends lost 4 bases and 2 bases respectively, with 9 bases between them. The CDR3 covers 13 residues. Germline CDR1 is SGDLS and CDR2 is YYNGEE. The CDR3 nucleotides read TGTGCCAGCAGCCCCGGGAGAAACACTGAAGCTTTCTTT. It specifies CASSPGRNTEAFF.

The chain employs TRBV6-5 and TRBJ1-1, with D possibly TRBD1 on 6 matching bases. There are 14 residues in the CDR3. Germline lookup yields CDR1 MNHEY and CDR2 SVGAGI. Deletions cut 3 bases from V and 5 bases from J, with 13 bases between. CDR3 protein: CASSYTGRRTEAFF. CDR3 sequence (DNA): TGTGCCAGCAGTTATACAGGGCGGAGGACTGAAGCTTTCTTT.

The rearrangement links TRBV6-5 to TRBJ2-7; 8 positions agree with TRBD2. This CDR3 spans 14 amino acids. Per germline, CDR1 MNHEY and CDR2 SVGAGI. V trimming: 7 bases; J trimming: 3 bases; junction bases outside the gene matches: 8. In DNA form, the CDR3 reads TGTGCCAGCAACGGAATAGCGGGACACTACGAGCAGTACTTC. Its translation: CASNGIAGHYEQYF.

The chain has TRBV5-6 and TRBJ1-2; D not resolved. The CDR3 runs 15 residues. The ends were cut back, 0 bases at V and 3 bases at J, with 12 bases in the middle. The germline CDR1 and CDR2 sequences are SGHDT and YYEEEE. The CDR3: CASSLGQPTYYGYTF. The DNA for the CDR3 is TGTGCCAGCAGCTTGGGGCAGCCGACATACTATGGCTACACCTTC.

This clone was detected only a few times. This chain connects TRBV15 to TRBJ2-1; D not certain. The CDR3 loop spans 14 amino acids. Germline CDR1 is LNHNV and CDR2 is YYDKDF (reference sequence). V gave up 2 bases and J gave up 11 bases, with 16 bases separating them. CDR3 nucleotides: TGTGCCACCAGCAGACTTTTGGCCCCGTCCAAGCAGTTCTTC. Its translation: CATSRLLAPSKQFF.

This clone was detected once. The chain couples TRBV6-5 to TRBJ1-2, with D maybe TRBD1 (6 bases). The CDR3 consists of 13 residues. Germline V gene data show CDR1 as MNHEY and CDR2 as SVGAGI. Trimming pared 6 bases from V and 9 bases from J, leaving 17 bases between. The CDR3 DNA reads TGTGCCAGCAGCACCTCGGGGGGCCAGAGCTACACCTTC. It encodes CASSTSGGQSYTF.

The CDR3 coding sequence is TGTGCCAGCAGCTCCATGGGGGGGAGAACTGAAGCTTTCTTT. Its translation is CASSSMGGRTEAFF. The chain is built from TRBV28 and TRBJ1-1; D perhaps matches TRBD1 (5 bases). CDR3 length: 14 amino acids. The V end lost 6 bases, the J end lost 5 bases, and 16 bases lay between the germline ends. Germline lookup yields CDR1 MDHEN and CDR2 SYDVKM.